This TCR beta chain comes out of a study of PD-1 blockade in classical Hodgkin lymphoma. Findings and caveats of the study: A reduction in baseline TCR diversity was reportedly seen in newly diagnosed patients relative to healthy donors.

TCRdb's copy holds only in-frame clones and misses some; the assay was immunoSEQ multiplex PCR. The sample has tens of thousands of clones; 88% are singletons. Regarding this clone: What it recognizes is unknown.

Documented time point: newly diagnosed, previously untreated cHL patient sample. Thawed PBMCs underwent magnetic negative selection to yield purified CD4+ T cells. Trimming removed 3 bases from V and 2 bases from J, with 18 bases in between. CDR1 and CDR2 from the germline V gene are KGHSH and LQKENI. CDR3 length: 17 amino acids. What was sequenced was CD4+ T cells from blood. This receptor was obtained from a human donor with classical Hodgkin lymphoma. This chain joins TRBV18 and TRBJ2-3; D perhaps matches TRBD2 (6 bases). The CDR3, as DNA: TGTGCCAGCTCACCCCTCGCCGGGACTTCCCTCACAGATACGCAGTATTTT. This translates into CASSPLAGTSLTDTQYF.